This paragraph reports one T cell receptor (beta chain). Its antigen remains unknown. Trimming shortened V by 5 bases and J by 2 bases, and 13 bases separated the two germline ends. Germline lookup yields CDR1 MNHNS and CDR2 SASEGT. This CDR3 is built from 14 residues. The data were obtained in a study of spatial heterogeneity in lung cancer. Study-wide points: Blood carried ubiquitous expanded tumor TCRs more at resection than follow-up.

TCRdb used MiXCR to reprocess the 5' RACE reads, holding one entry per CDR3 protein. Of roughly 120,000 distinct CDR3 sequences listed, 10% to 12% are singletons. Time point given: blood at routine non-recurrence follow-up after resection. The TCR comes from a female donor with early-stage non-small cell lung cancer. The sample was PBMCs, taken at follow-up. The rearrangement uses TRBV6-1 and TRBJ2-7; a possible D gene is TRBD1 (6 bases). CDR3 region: CASSLTGSPYEQYF. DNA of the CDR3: TGTGCCAGCAGTCTCACAGGGTCCCCCTACGAGCAGTACTTC.